This T cell receptor beta chain was documented in a study of radiotherapy plus CTLA-4 blockade in lung cancer. In the study overall: Among all patients, about 19% showed objective responses, while about 30% had disease control. Study-level points and caveats: Early clonal dynamics of blood T cells, together with interferon-beta, were reported as the best response predictor. Expansion of tumor-derived TCR clones was observed in blood after radiotherapy plus ipilimumab.

Germline V lookup: CDR1 SGHNT, CDR2 YYREEE (reference sequence). V was trimmed by 0 bases and J by 0 bases, leaving 6 bases between them. This CDR3 is built from 15 residues. About this clone: As yet, its antigen is unknown.

Some clones are missing from TCRdb's copy, which holds only in-frame ones; the method was immunoSEQ multiplex PCR. The sample contains fewer than 90,000 clones, 75% to 90% of which appear only once. Patients had chemo-refractory metastatic non-small-cell lung cancer and received focal radiation plus CTLA-4 blockade that used ipilimumab. This specimen was peripheral blood, taken from a patient treated with radiotherapy plus ipilimumab. The V call is TRBV5-4, the J call TRBJ2-2; no reliable D call. The TCR originated in a human donor with non-small cell lung cancer who had stable disease on radiotherapy plus ipilimumab. The CDR3 loop is CASSLGQSNTGELFF. The CDR3 DNA reads TGTGCCAGCAGCTTGGGACAATCGAACACCGGGGAGCTGTTTTTT.